A few counts support the clone carrying this T cell receptor beta chain. The V and J ends lost 0 bases and 2 bases, in that order; junction bases with no gene match: 8. Germline V lookup: CDR1 SGHRS, CDR2 YFSETQ. CDR3 length: 17 amino acids. The data belong to a study of early T cells in non-severe SARS-CoV-2 infection. On the study more broadly: Alpha and beta chains were unpaired, from unsorted whole-blood bulk RNA.

Attached unique molecular identifiers marked individual cDNA molecules. Each CDR3 protein is one row after TCRdb ran MiXCR on the 5' RACE reads. Of tens of thousands of distinct CDR3 sequences detected, roughly a tenth appear once; the ten largest clones hold 8% to 10%. V gene TRBV5-1 combines with J gene TRBJ2-1; 7 bases agree with TRBD1. This TCR came from an adult who was a healthcare worker with PCR-confirmed SARS-CoV-2 infection or an uninfected control (not recorded which). The material sequenced was whole blood. The chain's CDR3 is CASSLATGADPYNEQFF. DNA for the CDR3: TGCGCCAGCAGCTTGGCCACAGGGGCCGATCCCTACAATGAGCAGTTCTTC. Full variable domain (outside the CDR3, taken from reference TRBV5-1 and TRBJ2-1): KAGVTQTPRYLIKTRGQQVTLSCSPISGHRSVSWYQQTPGQGLQFLFEYFSETQRNKGNFPGRFSGRQFSNSRSEMNVSTLELGDSALYLCASSLATGADPYNEQFFGPGTRLTVL.